This is a list of T cell receptor beta chains from one sample in a study of Graves' ophthalmopathy and Graves' hyperthyroidism. TCRdb redid the calling of the multiplex PCR reads with MiXCR, one entry per CDR3 protein. The table records about half a million distinct CDR3 sequences, approximately 15% of them present only once. Sequenced: blood. The source is a woman in her twenties or thirties with Graves' ophthalmopathy. Each CDR3 is given with its conserved first and last residue. D genes are given only for firm matches. Some rows have no size entry. The others give once, few or many, or a class for an expanded clone.

d_call	v_call	cdr3_length	j_call	clone_size	cdr3_aa	cdr3_nt
TRBD1	TRBV19	15	TRBJ1-3	many	CASRYTPGQKNTIYF	TGTGCCAGTCGTTATACGCCGGGACAGAAAAACACCATATATTTT
TRBD1	TRBV29-1	15	TRBJ2-5	many	CSSRVTGGEHETQYF	TGCAGCTCAAGGGTGACAGGGGGAGAGCATGAGACCCAGTACTTC
NA	TRBV30	16	TRBJ2-7	many	CAWSVQYSEGSYEQYF	TGTGCCTGGAGTGTACAATATAGCGAGGGTTCCTACGAGCAGTACTTC
TRBD1	TRBV11-2	14	TRBJ2-7	NA	CASSLGTGSSEQYF	TGTGCCAGCAGCTTAGGGACAGGGAGCAGCGAGCAGTACTTC
TRBD1	TRBV18	16	TRBJ1-6	many	CASSAGTGLYNSPLHF	TGTGCCAGCTCAGCCGGGACAGGGCTCTATAATTCACCCCTCCACTTT
TRBD1	TRBV11-2	16	TRBJ2-7	many	CASSFRTGYDLDEQYF	TGTGCCAGCAGCTTTCGGACAGGGTACGATCTTGACGAGCAGTACTTC
NA	TRBV6-5	15	TRBJ2-2	many	CASSSGTENTGELFF	TGTGCCAGCAGTTCTGGGACGGAGAACACCGGGGAGCTGTTTTTT
NA	TRBV5-1	12	TRBJ2-7	many	CASSPSRDEQYF	TGCGCCAGCAGCCCGTCGAGGGACGAGCAGTACTTC
NA	TRBV19	13	TRBJ1-2	NA	CASSSGRIYGYTF	TGTGCCAGTAGTTCGGGACGGATCTATGGCTACACCTTC
NA	TRBV7-3	17	TRBJ2-5	many	CASSLTGRGMGEETQYF	TGTGCCAGCAGCTTAACCGGACGAGGGATGGGGGAAGAGACCCAGTACTTC
NA	TRBV6-2/TRBV6-3	9	TRBJ2-7	many	CASGAEQYF	TGTGCCAGCGGGGCGGAGCAGTACTTC
NA	TRBV6-5	13	TRBJ1-1	NA	CASSYSVDLEAFF	TGTGCCAGCAGTTACTCTGTGGACTTGGAAGCTTTCTTT
TRBD2	TRBV3-1	15	TRBJ2-5	many	CASSRTSGGAKTQYF	TGTGCCAGCAGCCGGACTAGCGGGGGGGCCAAGACCCAGTACTTC
NA	TRBV9	12	TRBJ1-2	many	CASSVVGEGYTF	TGTGCCAGCAGCGTAGTGGGGGAAGGCTACACCTTC
NA	TRBV27	14	TRBJ1-1	many	CASSFSAGSTEAFF	TGTGCCAGCAGTTTTTCCGCAGGGTCCACTGAAGCTTTCTTT
NA	TRBV27	15	TRBJ2-7	many	CASSSSPGHPYEQYF	TGTGCCAGCAGTTCTTCCCCGGGACACCCCTACGAGCAGTACTTC
TRBD1	TRBV11-2	16	TRBJ2-7	NA	CASSPPGTGFLYEQYF	TGTGCCAGCAGCCCCCCCGGGACAGGTTTCCTCTACGAGCAGTACTTC
NA	TRBV28	15	TRBJ2-7	many	CASSLSSLGSYEQYF	TGTGCCAGCAGTTTATCATCCCTAGGGAGCTACGAGCAGTACTTC
NA	TRBV10-3	14	TRBJ1-2	many	CATSDQTTNYGYTF	TGTGCCACCTCCGACCAGACTACTAACTATGGCTACACCTTC
NA	TRBV4-1	18	TRBJ1-2	NA	CASTLQDAGQGTNYGYTF	TGCGCCAGCACCCTCCAAGACGCCGGCCAGGGAACTAACTATGGCTACACCTTC
NA	TRBV27	13	TRBJ2-6	many	CASSFAGANVLTF	TGTGCCAGCAGTTTCGCCGGGGCCAACGTCCTGACTTTC
NA	TRBV11-3	13	TRBJ1-6	many	CASSLISDSPLHF	TGTGCCAGCAGCTTAATTAGCGACTCACCCCTCCACTTT
NA	TRBV28	10	TRBJ1-1	many	CASRDIHAFF	TGTGCCAGCAGGGACATCCACGCTTTCTTT
NA	TRBV5-6	14	TRBJ2-2	many	CASIGQWNTGELFF	TGTGCCAGCATCGGACAGTGGAACACCGGGGAGCTGTTTTTT
TRBD1	TRBV28	15	TRBJ2-7	many	CASRTTGVESYEQYF	TGTGCCAGCAGGACTACAGGGGTCGAGTCCTACGAGCAGTACTTC
NA	TRBV6-1	14	TRBJ1-1	many	CASSHGRMNTEAFF	TGTGCCAGCAGCCACGGACGGATGAACACTGAAGCTTTCTTT
NA	TRBV5-1	15	TRBJ1-1	many	CASSSAQGIHTEAFF	TGCGCCAGCAGCTCGGCACAGGGCATCCACACTGAAGCTTTCTTT
TRBD1	TRBV15	17	TRBJ2-5	few	CATSSPTGTGGQETQYF	TGTGCCACCAGCAGCCCAACCGGGACAGGGGGGCAAGAGACCCAGTACTTC
TRBD1	TRBV29-1	11	TRBJ1-2	many	CSVVAGGGYTF	TGCAGCGTTGTAGCAGGGGGAGGCTACACCTTC
NA	TRBV20-1	12	TRBJ1-1	many	CSAEQVNTEAFF	TGCAGTGCCGAACAGGTGAACACTGAAGCTTTCTTT
NA	TRBV12-3/TRBV12-4	13	TRBJ2-5	many	CASSSRRRETQYF	TGTGCCAGCAGTTCCCGGCGCCGAGAGACCCAGTACTTC
NA	TRBV7-2	12	TRBJ1-2	NA	CASSYAGEGYTF	TGTGCCAGCAGTTATGCAGGGGAGGGCTACACCTTC
NA	TRBV20-1	13	TRBJ2-4	many	CSASQFPKNIQYF	TGCAGTGCTAGCCAGTTCCCCAAAAACATTCAGTACTTC
NA	TRBV20-1	12	TRBJ1-2	many	CSARPYNYGYTF	TGCAGTGCCCGGCCCTATAACTATGGCTACACCTTC
TRBD1	TRBV5-4	16	TRBJ1-1	many	CASSPDRGLLNTEAFF	TGTGCCAGCAGCCCGGACAGGGGCCTTTTGAACACTGAAGCTTTCTTT
NA	TRBV9	12	TRBJ1-2	NA	CASSLPSVGYTF	TGTGCCAGCAGCCTCCCCTCGGTTGGCTACACCTTC
NA	TRBV2	16	TRBJ1-6	many	CASSEARSSYNSPLHF	TGTGCCAGCAGTGAAGCAAGGAGCTCCTATAATTCACCCCTCCACTTT
TRBD1	TRBV15	20	TRBJ1-1	many	CATSGGFPPGQGAVGTEAFF	TGTGCCACCAGCGGAGGTTTCCCACCGGGACAGGGGGCGGTAGGCACTGAAGCTTTCTTT
NA	TRBV11-2	14	TRBJ2-2	NA	CASSLWRNSGDLFF	TGTGCCAGCAGCTTATGGCGGAACTCCGGGGATCTGTTTTTT
NA	TRBV30	12	TRBJ2-2	NA	CAWTQGSGELFF	TGTGCCTGGACTCAGGGTTCCGGGGAGCTGTTTTTT
NA	TRBV5-1	15	TRBJ1-2	many	CASSSKDRANYGYTF	TGCGCCAGCAGCTCAAAGGACAGAGCTAACTATGGCTACACCTTC
NA	TRBV10-1	14	TRBJ1-1	many	CASSGSSLNTEAFF	TGCGCCAGCAGTGGAAGCAGCCTGAACACTGAAGCTTTCTTT